This record looks at one T cell receptor (beta chain) sequence and its context. Its antigen is unknown. This sample stems from a study of blood T cells in healthy people across ages. Study results and limitations: The study lacked donor CMV status, which possibly confounded expanded clonotype changes.

The second PCR ran about 6 to 11 cycles with a sample-barcoded 5' primer and J-beta primers. From the 5' RACE reads, TCRdb called clonotypes with MiXCR, one entry per CDR3 protein. This sample has just over 800,000 distinct CDR3 sequences, with less than 80% found just once. Trimming left V 0 bases short and J 4 bases short, with 12 bases between. The CDR3 is made up of 15 amino acids. CDR1 and CDR2 (germline): SGHDN, FVKESK. The sequenced material came from blood. The receptor was derived from a man aged 25 to 40 in good health. The chain carries TRBV14 and TRBJ1-1, with no clear D. The CDR3 loop is CASSQDGMLVTEAFF. The DNA of the CDR3 is TGTGCCAGCAGCCAAGATGGGATGTTGGTCACTGAAGCTTTCTTT. Filled out from reference TRBV14 and TRBJ1-1, the complete variable domain reads EAGVTQFPSHSVIEKGQTVTLRCDPISGHDNLYWYRRVMGKEIKFLLHFVKESKQDESGMPNNRFLAERTGGTYSTLKVQPAELEDSGVYFCASSQDGMLVTEAFFGQGTRLTVV.